Shown below are 10 T cell receptor beta chains from a single sample sequenced in a study of T cell repertoires in cytomegalovirus infection. TCRdb fed the reads into MiXCR, producing one record per CDR3 protein. The table has about 890,000 distinct CDR3 sequences, about a third seen once. These receptors' targets are unknown. The source material was cultured CD8+ T cells from PBMCs, sampled from culture after CMV antigen stimulation. Every receptor here comes from a human donor in good health (CMV status not recorded). Some clones in this sample may be carry-over from other donors' samples.

This chain uses TRBV29-1 with TRBJ2-1; 7 positions agree with TRBD2. The CDR3 is 13 amino acids. CDR1 SQVTM and CDR2 ANQGSEA come from the germline V gene. Germline trimming cut 3 bases from V and 8 bases from J; bases unmatched to any gene: 7. CDR3 region: CSVELTSKYEQFF. The CDR3 DNA reads as TGCAGCGTTGAGCTGACTAGCAAGTATGAGCAGTTCTTC.

This clonotype came up a few times. The V and J genes are TRBV14 and TRBJ1-2, with D uncertain. This CDR3 spans 14 amino acids. Germline V gene data show CDR1 as SGHDN and CDR2 as FVKESK. V dropped 4 bases and J dropped 4 bases, with 13 bases sitting between them. Here the CDR3 DNA reads TGTGCCAGCAGCCGTAGGAAAGAAAGCTATGGCTACACCTTC. This sequence encodes CASSRRKESYGYTF.

There are a few counts of this clonotype. The J gene is TRBJ2-7, the V gene TRBV28, with D uncertain. From germline, CDR1 is MDHEN and CDR2 SYDVKM. The V and J ends lost 9 bases and 5 bases respectively, with 17 bases between them. The CDR3 has 13 amino acids. The CDR3 sequence: CASSSSPSNEQYV. DNA of the CDR3: TGTGCCAGTTCCAGTTCACCTAGTAACGAGCAGTACGTC.

As concerns this clonotype: One base away lies a much larger clone, so this may be a sequencing read error. As DNA, the CDR3 is TGTGCCAGCAGCTTAGAAGGTCTCTACAGAGAGACCCAGTACTTC. Amino acids: CASSLEGLYRETQYF. This rearrangement joins TRBV7-6 to TRBJ2-5; D gene unclear. V shed 1 base and J shed 4 bases, with 13 bases lying between them. Germline-derived CDR1 and CDR2 are SGHVS and FNYEAQ. There are 15 residues in the CDR3.

This clonotype was picked up many times. The chain is built from TRBV14 and TRBJ2-1; TRBD1 matches 9 bases. The CDR3 covers 16 residues. The V gene's germline CDR1 is SGHDN and CDR2 FVKESK. Unmatched junction bases numbered 6, after V lost 2 bases and J lost 4 bases. The CDR3 region has the DNA TGTGCCAGCAGCCAACCAGGACAGGGGACTTACAATGAGCAGTTCTTC. Protein: CASSQPGQGTYNEQFF.

The table lists this clonotype with many counts. The rearrangement joins TRBV7-2 to TRBJ2-5, with 11 bases matching TRBD2. Germline CDR1 and CDR2: SGHTA and FQGNSA. J was trimmed by 2 bases and V by 1 base; bases with no gene match: 3. This CDR3 comprises 16 residues. The DNA of the CDR3 is TGTGCCAGCAGCTTAGGGTTAGCGGGAGGGCAAGAGACCCAGTACTTC. Its translation is CASSLGLAGGQETQYF.

There are many counts of this clonotype. V usage is TRBV12-3 or TRBV12-4 and J usage is TRBJ2-1; 10 bases line up with TRBD2. The trim removed 6 bases at V and 2 bases at J, leaving 4 bases unmatched. The CDR3 consists of 15 residues. CDR3 protein: CASSRTSGPYNEQFF. The CDR3 DNA reads TGTGCCAGCAGCCGGACTAGCGGACCCTACAATGAGCAGTTCTTC.

A note on this clonotype: It may be a read error: a sequence one base away is much more abundant. The V and J genes are TRBV7-6 and TRBJ2-1; the match to TRBD2 covers 10 bases. Germline lookup yields CDR1 SGHVS and CDR2 FNYEAQ. The CDR3 is 15 residues long. The CDR3 DNA reads TGTGCCAGCAGCTTAAGCGGGGGGGCTCACAATGAGCAGCTCTTC. It is translated as CASSLSGGAHNEQLF. The full variable domain, with the rest looked up from reference TRBV7-6 and TRBJ2-1, is GAGVSQSPRYKVTKRGQDVALRCDPISGHVSLYWYRQALGQGPEFLTYFNYEAQQDKSGLPNDRFSAERPEGSISTLTIQRTEQRDSAMYRCASSLSGGAHNEQLFGPGTRLTVL.

The rearrangement joins TRBV19 to TRBJ1-1, with D hard to call. The V end was cut by 5 bases, the J end by 9 bases, with 13 bases between. The length of the CDR3 is 12 residues. From germline, CDR1 is LNHDA and CDR2 SQIVND (reference sequence). CDR3 protein: CASSPNNLKAFF. CDR3 DNA sequence: TGTGCCAGTAGTCCCAACAACTTGAAAGCTTTCTTT. Supplemented by reference TRBV19 and TRBJ1-1, the full variable domain reads DGGITQSPKYLFRKEGQNVTLSCEQNLNHDAMYWYRQDPGQGLRLIYYSQIVNDFQKGDIAEGYSVSREKKESFPLTVTSAQKNPTAFYLCASSPNNLKAFFGQGTRLTVV.

Only one count was recorded for this clonotype. The chain joins TRBV10-2 to TRBJ2-5; a possible D gene is TRBD2 (6 bases). The V end lost 3 bases, the J end lost 4 bases, and 21 bases lay between the germline ends. The CDR3 is 17 amino acids. Germline V CDR1 and CDR2: WSHSY, SAAADI. The CDR3, as DNA: TGCGCCAGCAGTGACCAATTGGGACTCAACAGCGGAGAGACCCAGTACTTC. This sequence encodes CASSDQLGLNSGETQYF.